The rows below give T cell receptor beta chains drawn from one sample of a study of blood T cell repertoires in COVID-19. The repertoire was sequenced with immunoSEQ multiplex PCR; TCRdb's copy has only in-frame clones and lacks some. Of 150,000 to 200,000 clones listed, under 90% are singletons. The sample comprised peripheral blood. The receptor set was obtained from a woman of 80 years or more with acute or convalescent COVID-19. CDR3s include the opening cysteine and the closing phenylalanine or tryptophan. D genes are given only for firm matches. Clone size is stated in some rows and not others, as once, few, many or a class when expanded.

j_call | d_call | clone_size | v_call | cdr3_aa | cdr3_nt
TRBJ2-4 | . | . | TRBV11-2 | CASSLESGQAALAKNIQYF | TGTGCCAGCAGCTTAGAATCAGGGCAGGCCGCCCTAGCCAAAAACATTCAGTACTTC
TRBJ2-1 | . | . | TRBV19 | CASSPQSSYNEQFF | TGTGCCAGTAGCCCACAAAGCTCCTACAATGAGCAGTTCTTC
TRBJ2-2 | TRBD2 | . | TRBV4-3 | CASSQARRGAANTGELFF | TGCGCCAGCAGCCAAGCTCGGCGGGGGGCTGCGAACACCGGGGAGCTGTTTTTT
TRBJ1-4 | TRBD1 | once | TRBV29-1 | CSVTTGGLNEKLFF | TGCAGCGTGACTACAGGGGGATTGAATGAAAAACTGTTTTTT
TRBJ2-1 | . | . | TRBV5-1 | CASSLKTGYNEQFF | TGCGCCAGCAGTTTAAAAACAGGGTACAATGAGCAGTTCTTC
TRBJ1-1 | TRBD1 | . | TRBV4-3 | CASSQVLGQGGMLNTEAFF | TGCGCCAGCAGCCAAGTTCTCGGACAGGGGGGAATGTTGAACACTGAAGCTTTCTTT
TRBJ2-5 | TRBD2 | . | TRBV7-9 | CASRPTGTSGGARETQYF | TGTGCCAGCAGGCCTACCGGGACTAGCGGGGGGGCCCGCGAGACCCAGTACTTC
TRBJ2-5 | TRBD1 | . | TRBV7-2 | CASSVQGARETQYF | TGTGCCAGCAGCGTCCAGGGGGCGCGGGAGACCCAGTACTTC
TRBJ1-1 | TRBD1 | . | TRBV6-4 | CASSATTGGQAFF | TGTGCCAGCAGTGCTACAACAGGGGGACAAGCTTTCTTT
TRBJ1-1 | . | . | TRBV5-1 | CASILNSGEAFF | TGCGCCAGCATCCTAAATAGTGGTGAAGCTTTCTTT
TRBJ2-7 | TRBD1 | . | TRBV28 | CASSSRDRGSEQYF | TGTGCCAGCAGTTCCCGGGACAGGGGGAGCGAGCAGTACTTC
TRBJ2-5 | TRBD2 | once | TRBV7-2 | CASSLVAGGPKETQYF | TGTGCCAGCAGCTTAGTTGCGGGGGGGCCGAAGGAGACCCAGTACTTC
TRBJ1-5 | . | . | TRBV21-1 | CASSTGPGHQPQHF | TGTGCCAGCAGCACAGGTCCAGGGCATCAGCCCCAGCATTTT
TRBJ2-5 | TRBD1 | . | TRBV24-1 | CATSTGEETQYF | TGTGCCACCAGTACAGGGGAAGAGACCCAGTACTTC
TRBJ2-7 | . | once | TRBV15 | CATSETANTGIEQYF | TGTGCCACCAGCGAGACCGCCAACACAGGCATAGAGCAGTACTTC
TRBJ1-5 | . | . | TRBV20-1 | CSASIQRNQPQHF | TGCAGTGCTAGTATCCAGCGGAATCAGCCCCAGCATTTT
TRBJ2-7 | . | . | TRBV7-2 | CASSLAPGWEQYF | TGTGCCAGCAGCTTAGCGCCCGGGTGGGAGCAGTACTTC
TRBJ2-2 | TRBD1 | . | TRBV10-3 | CAIRNTGGETGELFF | TGTGCCATCAGAAACACAGGGGGAGAGACCGGGGAGCTGTTTTTT
TRBJ2-2 | TRBD2 | . | TRBV10-2 | CASSAPGLASDTGELFF | TGCGCCAGCAGTGCCCCGGGACTAGCGTCTGACACCGGGGAGCTGTTTTTT
TRBJ1-5 | . | . | TRBV11-3 | CASSFPKPSTDLSNQPQHF | TGTGCCAGCAGCTTCCCAAAACCCTCGACAGACTTGAGCAATCAGCCCCAGCATTTT